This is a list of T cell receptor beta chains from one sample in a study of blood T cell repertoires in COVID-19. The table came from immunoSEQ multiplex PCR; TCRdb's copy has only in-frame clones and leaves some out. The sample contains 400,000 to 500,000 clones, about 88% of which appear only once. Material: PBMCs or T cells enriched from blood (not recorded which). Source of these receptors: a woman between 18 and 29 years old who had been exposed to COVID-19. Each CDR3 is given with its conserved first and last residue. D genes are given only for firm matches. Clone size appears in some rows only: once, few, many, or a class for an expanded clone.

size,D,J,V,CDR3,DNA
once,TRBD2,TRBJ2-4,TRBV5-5,CASSLGTSGGPLAKNIQYF,TGTGCCAGCAGCCTAGGGACTAGCGGGGGCCCATTAGCCAAAAACATTCAGTACTTC
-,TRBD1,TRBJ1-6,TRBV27,CASSLRSLAGQGDSPLHF,TGTGCCAGCAGTTTAAGGTCATTAGCGGGACAGGGGGATTCACCCCTCCACTTT
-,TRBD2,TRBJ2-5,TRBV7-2,CASSQGRGGYQETQYF,TGTGCCAGCAGCCAGGGGCGGGGGGGGTACCAAGAGACCCAGTACTTC
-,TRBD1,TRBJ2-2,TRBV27,CASSSGTANTGELFF,TGTGCCAGCAGCTCCGGGACAGCGAACACCGGGGAGCTGTTTTTT
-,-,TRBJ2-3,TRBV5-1,CASSIRQGTDTQYF,TGCGCCAGCAGCATAAGACAGGGCACAGATACGCAGTATTTT
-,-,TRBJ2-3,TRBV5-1,CASSTFGDTQYF,TGCGCCAGCAGCACGTTCGGAGATACGCAGTATTTT
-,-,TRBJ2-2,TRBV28,CASSTAGNTGELFF,TGTGCCAGCAGCACGGCAGGGAACACCGGGGAGCTGTTTTTT
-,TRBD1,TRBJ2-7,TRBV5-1,CASSPPGDRAYEQYF,TGCGCCAGCAGCCCCCCGGGGGACAGGGCCTACGAGCAGTACTTC
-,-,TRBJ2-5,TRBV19,CASSTGETQYF,TGTGCCAGTAGTACAGGGGAGACCCAGTACTTC
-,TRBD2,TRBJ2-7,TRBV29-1,CSVEAGPGGRPYEQYF,TGCAGCGTTGAAGCGGGGCCGGGAGGGAGACCCTACGAGCAGTACTTC
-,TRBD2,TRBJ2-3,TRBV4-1,CASSQVRPGLAGGSGTDTQYF,TGCGCCAGCAGCCAAGTAAGACCGGGACTAGCGGGGGGGAGCGGCACAGATACGCAGTATTTT
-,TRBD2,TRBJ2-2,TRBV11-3,CASSSGLAGNTGELFF,TGTGCCAGCAGCTCGGGACTAGCGGGGAACACCGGGGAGCTGTTTTTT
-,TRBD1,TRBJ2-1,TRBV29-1,CSGTTGYNEQFF,TGCAGCGGGACGACAGGGTACAATGAGCAGTTCTTC
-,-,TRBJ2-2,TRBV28,CASIRGGSGTGELFF,TGTGCCAGCATAAGGGGTGGTTCAGGGACCGGGGAGCTGTTTTTT
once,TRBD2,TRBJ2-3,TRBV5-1,CASSLWAGDYTDTQYF,TGCGCCAGCAGCTTGTGGGCGGGGGACTACACAGATACGCAGTATTTT
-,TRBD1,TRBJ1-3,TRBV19,CASSHTTWTGRNTIYF,TGTGCCAGTAGCCATACGACCTGGACAGGGAGGAACACCATATATTTT
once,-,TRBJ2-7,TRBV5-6,CASSSQGSGLSYEQYF,TGTGCCAGCAGCTCGCAGGGTTCTGGGCTTTCCTACGAGCAGTACTTC
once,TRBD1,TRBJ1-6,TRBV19,CASSTTGQNSPLHF,TGTGCCAGTAGCACCACGGGACAGAATTCACCCCTCCACTTT
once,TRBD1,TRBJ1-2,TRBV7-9,CASSLMGTGENYGYTF,TGTGCCAGCAGCTTAATGGGGACAGGGGAGAACTATGGCTACACCTTC
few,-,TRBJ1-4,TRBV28,CASRSANEKLFF,TGTGCCAGCAGGTCAGCGAATGAAAAACTGTTTTTT
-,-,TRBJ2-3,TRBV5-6,CASSRTARSQYF,TGTGCCAGCAGCAGGACTGCTAGGTCGCAGTATTTT
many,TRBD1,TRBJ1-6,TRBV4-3,CASSQVYDRGFSPLHF,TGCGCCAGCAGCCAAGTATATGACAGGGGGTTTTCACCCCTCCACTTT
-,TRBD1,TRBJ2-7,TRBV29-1,CSVPGTGGRYEQYF,TGCAGCGTTCCCGGGACAGGGGGTAGGTACGAGCAGTACTTC
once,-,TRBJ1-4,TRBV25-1,CASSEFAWGGEEEKLFF,TGTGCCAGCAGTGAATTTGCTTGGGGGGGCGAAGAAGAAAAACTGTTTTTT
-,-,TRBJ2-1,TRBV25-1,CASSESQGNFNGNEQFF,TGTGCCAGCAGTGAATCCCAGGGAAACTTTAACGGGAATGAGCAGTTCTTC
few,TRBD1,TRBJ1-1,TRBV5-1,CASSFSRQGATTEAFF,TGCGCCAGCAGCTTCTCCCGACAGGGGGCGACAACTGAAGCTTTCTTT
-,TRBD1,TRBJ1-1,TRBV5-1,CASSLGQGSYQNTEAFF,TGCGCCAGCAGCTTGGGACAGGGGTCTTATCAGAACACTGAAGCTTTCTTT
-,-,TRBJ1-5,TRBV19,CASSMVSYGNQPQHF,TGTGCCAGTAGTATGGTGTCCTACGGCAATCAGCCCCAGCATTTT
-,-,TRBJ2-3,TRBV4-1,CASSHLFLDEDTQYF,TGCGCCAGCAGCCATCTTTTCTTAGATGAAGATACGCAGTATTTT
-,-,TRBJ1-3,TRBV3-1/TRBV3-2,CASSHWSTVSGNTIYF,TGTGCCAGCAGCCATTGGTCGACAGTCTCTGGAAACACCATATATTTT
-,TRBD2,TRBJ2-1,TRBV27,CASSWAGGYNEQFF,TGTGCCAGCTCTTGGGCGGGAGGGTACAATGAGCAGTTCTTC
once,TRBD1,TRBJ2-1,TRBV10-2,CASSEWGRGYGEQFF,TGCGCCAGCAGTGAGTGGGGCAGGGGGTATGGTGAGCAGTTCTTC
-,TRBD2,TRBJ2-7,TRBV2,CARRAPRLAGYEQYF,TGTGCCAGGCGTGCGCCGAGACTAGCGGGCTACGAGCAGTACTTC
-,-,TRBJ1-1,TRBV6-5,CASSYSTLNTEAFF,TGTGCCAGCAGTTATAGTACCTTGAACACTGAAGCTTTCTTT
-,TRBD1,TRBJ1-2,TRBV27,CASSPDRVGYTF,TGTGCCAGCAGTCCTGACAGGGTTGGCTACACCTTC
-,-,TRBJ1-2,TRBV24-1,CATSDYRVDHGYTF,TGTGCCACCAGTGATTACAGGGTGGATCATGGCTACACCTTC
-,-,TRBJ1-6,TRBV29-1,CSVSGGAGSPLHF,TGCAGCGTCAGCGGGGGCGCGGGATCACCCCTCCACTTT
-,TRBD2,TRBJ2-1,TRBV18,CATGTIRVEQFF,TGTGCCACCGGGACTATCCGAGTTGAGCAGTTCTTC
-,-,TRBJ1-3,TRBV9,CASSAPGGATGNTIYF,TGTGCCAGCAGCGCCCCGGGGGGGGCCACTGGAAACACCATATATTTT
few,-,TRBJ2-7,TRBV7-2,CASRLTPPLEQYF,TGTGCCAGCCGATTAACTCCTCCCCTCGAGCAGTACTTC
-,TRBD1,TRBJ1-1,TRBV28,CASSLSGGREREAFF,TGTGCCAGCAGTTTATCAGGGGGCCGGGAAAGGGAAGCTTTCTTT
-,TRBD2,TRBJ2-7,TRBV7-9,CASSLVAGGIDEQYF,TGTGCCAGCAGCTTAGTGGCGGGAGGGATCGACGAGCAGTACTTC